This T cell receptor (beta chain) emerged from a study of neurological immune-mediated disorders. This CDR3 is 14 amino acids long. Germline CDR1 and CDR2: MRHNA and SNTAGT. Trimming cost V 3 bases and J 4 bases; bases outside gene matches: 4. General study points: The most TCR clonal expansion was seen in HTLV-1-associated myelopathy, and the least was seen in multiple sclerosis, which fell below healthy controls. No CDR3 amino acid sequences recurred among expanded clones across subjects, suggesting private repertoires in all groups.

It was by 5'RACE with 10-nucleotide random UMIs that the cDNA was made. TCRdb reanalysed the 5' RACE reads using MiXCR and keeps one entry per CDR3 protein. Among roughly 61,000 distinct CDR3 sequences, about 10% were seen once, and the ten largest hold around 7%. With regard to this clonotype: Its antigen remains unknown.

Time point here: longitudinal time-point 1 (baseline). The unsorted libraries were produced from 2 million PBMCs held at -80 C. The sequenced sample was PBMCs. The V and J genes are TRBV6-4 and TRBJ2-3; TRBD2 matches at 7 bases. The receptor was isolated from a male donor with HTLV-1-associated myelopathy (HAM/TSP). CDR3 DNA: TGTGCCAGCAGTGATAATGGGGGGGCAGATACGCAGTATTTT. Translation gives CASSDNGGADTQYF.